These T cell receptor beta chains were read from a single sample in a study of OX40 agonist ivuxolimab in advanced cancers. Using immunoSEQ multiplex PCR, the repertoire was profiled, and TCRdb retains in-frame clones only, with some absent. The data show fewer than 75,000 clones, around 82% seen once. Sample: CD4+ or CD8+ T cells sorted from blood, taken in a trial of the OX40 agonist ivuxolimab. The receptors stem from an adult with an advanced solid tumor such as melanoma, head and neck, liver or kidney cancer. The CDR3 runs from the conserved cysteine through the conserved F or W. Fields, in order: D gene, V gene, J gene, clone size, CDR3 protein, CDR3 DNA. The D gene is left open where the match is weak. Size is omitted from some rows. Given values are once, few, many or a class for expanded clones.

>TRBD1|TRBV2|TRBJ2-2|.
CASRDRVNTGELFF
TGTGCCAGCCGGGACAGGGTGAACACCGGGGAGCTGTTTTTT
>TRBD2|TRBV7-2|TRBJ2-2|.
CASSLVGAGGTGELFF
TGTGCCAGCAGCTTAGTTGGGGCGGGAGGGACCGGGGAGCTGTTTTTT
>.|TRBV5-1|TRBJ2-5|.
CASSLASGLYQETQYF
TGCGCCAGCAGCTTGGCCTCAGGGCTTTATCAAGAGACCCAGTACTTC
>.|TRBV23-1|TRBJ1-5|.
CASSRFGGSNQPQHF
TGCGCCAGCAGTCGATTCGGGGGTAGCAATCAGCCCCAGCATTTT
>.|TRBV6-5|TRBJ1-2|.
CASSAQASGSYGYTF
TGTGCCAGCAGTGCCCAGGCTTCAGGGAGCTATGGCTACACCTTC
>TRBD1|TRBV30|TRBJ1-2|.
CAWDRDSLYGYTF
TGTGCCTGGGACCGGGACAGCCTTTATGGCTACACCTTC
>.|TRBV7-3|TRBJ1-1|.
CASSSILTVYSEAFF
TGTGCCAGCAGCTCCATATTGACAGTTTATTCTGAAGCTTTCTTT
>.|TRBV28|TRBJ1-2|.
CASSPSGPNYGYTF
TGTGCCAGCAGCCCCAGTGGACCTAACTATGGCTACACCTTC
>.|TRBV15|TRBJ2-2|.
CATSRDPKTGELFF
TGTGCCACCAGCAGAGATCCGAAAACCGGGGAGCTGTTTTTT
>.|TRBV21-1|TRBJ2-5|.
CASSKWPSGLGETQYF
TGTGCCAGCAGCAAATGGCCGTCAGGGTTGGGCGAGACCCAGTACTTC
>TRBD2|TRBV28|TRBJ2-1|.
CTTGRTSEREQFF
TGTACCACCGGGAGGACTAGCGAGCGTGAGCAGTTCTTC
>.|TRBV2|TRBJ1-5|.
CASSVTGNNQPQHF
TGTGCCAGCAGTGTCACAGGGAACAATCAGCCCCAGCATTTT
>TRBD1|TRBV7-2|TRBJ2-7|.
CASSLRTGSYEQYF
TGTGCCAGCAGCCTCAGGACAGGGTCCTACGAGCAGTACTTC
>TRBD1|TRBV18|TRBJ1-5|.
CASSAGTGGGQPQHF
TGTGCCAGCTCAGCCGGGACAGGGGGGGGTCAGCCCCAGCATTTT
>.|TRBV27|TRBJ2-5|.
CASSLRSGSPETQYF
TGTGCCAGCAGTTTACGATCAGGGTCCCCAGAGACCCAGTACTTC
>TRBD2|TRBV7-9|TRBJ2-3|.
CASSYSPGGEDTQYF
TGTGCCAGCAGCTATTCCCCGGGAGGGGAGGATACGCAGTATTTT
>.|TRBV21-1|TRBJ2-1|.
CASSNCAGGDEQFF
TGTGCCAGCAGCAATTGTGCAGGGGGGGATGAGCAGTTCTTC
>TRBD1|TRBV28|TRBJ1-1|.
CASRAGGVVPEAFF
TGTGCCAGCAGGGCAGGGGGCGTGGTGCCTGAAGCTTTCTTT
>.|TRBV11-2|TRBJ2-1|.
CASSLGTWGEQFF
TGTGCCAGCAGCTTGGGGACTTGGGGTGAGCAGTTCTTC
>.|TRBV6-5|TRBJ2-3|.
CASSLGTTDTQYF
TGTGCCAGCAGTTTGGGGACCACAGATACGCAGTATTTT
>.|TRBV2|TRBJ2-3|.
CASSGSEDTQYF
TGTGCCAGCAGTGGATCGGAAGATACGCAGTATTTT
>.|TRBV30|TRBJ2-7|.
CAWSRGLILEQYF
TGTGCCTGGAGTCGCGGGCTCATTCTCGAGCAGTACTTC
>TRBD2|TRBV30|TRBJ2-7|.
CAWSYYGTSEPYEQYF
TGTGCCTGGAGTTACTACGGGACTAGCGAGCCCTACGAGCAGTACTTC
>.|TRBV19|TRBJ1-5|.
CASRSLGGGQPQHF
TGTGCCAGTAGATCCCTTGGGGGGGGTCAGCCCCAGCATTTT
>TRBD1|TRBV29-1|TRBJ1-4|.
CSVVGTDEKLFF
TGCAGCGTGGTCGGGACAGATGAAAAACTGTTTTTT
>.|TRBV28|TRBJ2-1|.
CASSLLGNSYNEQFF
TGTGCCAGCAGTTTATTAGGCAACTCCTACAATGAGCAGTTCTTC
>.|TRBV6-1|TRBJ1-4|.
CASSERFGVGVHLFF
TGTGCCAGCAGTGAACGGTTTGGAGTGGGGGTTCACCTGTTTTTT
>.|TRBV2|TRBJ2-6|.
CASSGLAGANVLTF
TGTGCCAGCAGTGGTTTAGCTGGGGCCAACGTCCTGACTTTC
>.|TRBV5-1|TRBJ2-2|.
CASNLDAGTGELFF
TGCGCCAGCAACCTAGACGCCGGAACCGGGGAGCTGTTTTTT
>.|TRBV28|TRBJ1-2|.
CASDSGLALYGYTF
TGTGCCAGCGACTCGGGCCTCGCTCTATATGGCTACACCTTC
>.|TRBV7-2|TRBJ2-5|.
CASSLALETQYF
TGTGCCAGCAGCTTAGCCCTAGAGACCCAGTACTTC
>TRBD1|TRBV2|TRBJ1-1|.
CASRGQRVNTEAFF
TGTGCCAGCAGGGGACAGAGAGTGAACACTGAAGCTTTCTTT
>.|TRBV5-6|TRBJ2-3|.
CASSLKVNRQYF
TGTGCCAGCAGCCTGAAGGTTAACCGGCAGTATTTT
>.|TRBV28|TRBJ2-7|.
CASSPDSRKQYF
TGTGCCAGCAGCCCAGACAGCCGTAAGCAGTACTTC
>.|TRBV19|TRBJ2-5|.
CASSPQPQETQYF
TGTGCCAGTAGTCCGCAGCCCCAAGAGACCCAGTACTTC
>TRBD1|TRBV27|TRBJ2-7|.
CASSLLSPGTAYEQYF
TGTGCCAGCAGTCTCCTTTCCCCCGGGACAGCCTACGAGCAGTACTTC
>.|TRBV6-1|TRBJ1-2|few
CASSATQGSRGYTF
TGTGCCAGCAGTGCCACCCAGGGATCTCGTGGCTACACCTTC
>TRBD1|TRBV4-2|TRBJ1-1|few
CASSQTGGWEDTEAFF
TGTGCCAGCAGCCAAACAGGGGGCTGGGAGGACACTGAAGCTTTCTTT
>.|TRBV19|TRBJ2-5|.
CASRHMDQETQYF
TGTGCCAGTAGGCATATGGACCAAGAGACCCAGTACTTC
>.|TRBV7-8|TRBJ2-2|.
CASSPRRTGVSNTGELFF
TGTGCCAGCAGCCCCAGACGGACGGGAGTCTCGAACACCGGGGAGCTGTTTTTT
>.|TRBV5-4|TRBJ2-3|.
CASSFQRAPSTDTQYF
TGTGCCAGCAGCTTCCAGCGGGCACCAAGCACAGATACGCAGTATTTT
>.|TRBV27|TRBJ2-5|.
CASSLKGGRETQYF
TGTGCCAGCAGTTTAAAGGGGGGCAGGGAGACCCAGTACTTC
>.|TRBV10-3|TRBJ1-4|.
CAISVMGGANEKLFF
TGTGCCATCAGTGTAATGGGGGGAGCTAATGAAAAACTGTTTTTT